This TCR beta chain was found in a study of beta chain features in type 1 diabetes. Since all of the isolated RNA was reverse transcribed, expressed TCRB transcripts were what got sequenced. The table came from immunoSEQ multiplex PCR; TCRdb's copy has only in-frame clones and leaves some out. Among about 330,000 clones listed, approximately 11% were seen once. CDR3 length: 15 amino acids. V was cut by 3 bases and J by 3 bases, with 13 bases left in between. Per the germline V gene, CDR1 is MGHDK and CDR2 is SYGVNS. Findings and limits, study-wide: It was among patients, rather than healthy donors, that naive, central memory and Treg TCRB repertoires appeared more similar.

In regard to this clone: Its antigen is not identified.

This TCR was recovered from a woman aged 25 to 45 in good health. The sample taken for sequencing was naive CD4+ T cells from blood. The chain links TRBV25-1 to TRBJ2-3; D might be TRBD1 (6 bases). CDR3 amino acids: CASSDGTRVTDTQYF. CDR3 DNA sequence: TGTGCCAGCAGTGACGGGACAAGAGTGACAGATACGCAGTATTTT.